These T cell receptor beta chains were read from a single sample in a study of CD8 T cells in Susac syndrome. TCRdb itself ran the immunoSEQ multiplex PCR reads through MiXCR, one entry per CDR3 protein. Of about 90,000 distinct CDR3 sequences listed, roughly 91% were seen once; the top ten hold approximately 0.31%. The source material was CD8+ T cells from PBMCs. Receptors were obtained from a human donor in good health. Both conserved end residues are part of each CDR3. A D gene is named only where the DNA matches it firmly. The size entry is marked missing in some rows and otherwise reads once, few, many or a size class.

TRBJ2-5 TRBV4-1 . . TGCGCCAGCAGCCTGGAGGTGGGACTTCAAGAGACCCAGTACTTC CASSLEVGLQETQYF
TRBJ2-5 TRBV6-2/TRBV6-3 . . TGTGCCAGCAGTTTCCCGGGGTATCAGTACTTC CASSFPGYQYF
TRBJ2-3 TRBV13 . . TGTGCCAGCAGCTCCCCGACTCGCACAGATACGCAGTATTTT CASSSPTRTDTQYF
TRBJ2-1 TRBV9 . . TGTGCCAGCAGCGTGGGTAGCAATGAGCAGTTCTTC CASSVGSNEQFF
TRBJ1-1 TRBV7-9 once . TGTGCCAGCAGCCCTCAGGATAACACTGAAGCTTTCTTT CASSPQDNTEAFF
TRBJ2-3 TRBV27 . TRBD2 TGTGCCAGCAGCGACTTGGGAGGGGCCCTCACAGATACGCAGTATTTT CASSDLGGALTDTQYF
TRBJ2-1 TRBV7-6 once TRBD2 TGTGCCAGCAGCAACCCCTCCAGCGGGGGGGCTAATGAGCAGTTCTTC CASSNPSSGGANEQFF
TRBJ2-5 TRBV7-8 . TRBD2 TGTGCCAGCAGCTCAGCGGGGGGGTTAGAGACCCAGTACTTC CASSSAGGLETQYF
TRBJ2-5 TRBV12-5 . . TGTGCTTCGAGGGCTCGACTACAAGAGACCCAGTACTTC CASRARLQETQYF
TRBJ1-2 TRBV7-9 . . TGTGCCAGCAGCTTAGCGGACGCCTGGCTGAGCTACACCTTC CASSLADAWLSYTF
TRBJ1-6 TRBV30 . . TGTGCCTGGAGTGATGAGTCACCCCTCCACTTT CAWSDESPLHF
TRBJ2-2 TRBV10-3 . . TGTGCCATCAGTGAGTCCGGGGGTCACGGGGAGCTGTTTTTT CAISESGGHGELFF
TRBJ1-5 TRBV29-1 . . TGCAGCGTCGCAGCTCAAGTAGGGGATCAGCCCCAGCATTTT CSVAAQVGDQPQHF
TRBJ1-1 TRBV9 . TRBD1 TGTGCCAGCAGCCCCGGGACAGACAACACTGAAGCTTTCTTT CASSPGTDNTEAFF
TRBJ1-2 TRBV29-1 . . TGCAGCGTTGATAAGTCGGTGACAGGATATGGCTACACCTTC CSVDKSVTGYGYTF
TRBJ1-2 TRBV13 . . TGTGCCAGCAGTCCCGACCTCTATGGCTACACCTTC CASSPDLYGYTF
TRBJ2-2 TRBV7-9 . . TGTGCCAGCAGCTTAAGCAGGGCGAACACCGGGGAGCTGTTTTTT CASSLSRANTGELFF
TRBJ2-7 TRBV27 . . TGTGCCAGCAGTTTAGGGACCGGAACAGGGAGGGACGAGCAGTACTTC CASSLGTGTGRDEQYF
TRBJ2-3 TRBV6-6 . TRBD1 TGTGCCAGCCTGGGCTTGCTCAGGGGGAATAAAGATACGCAGTATTTT CASLGLLRGNKDTQYF
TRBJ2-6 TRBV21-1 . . TGTGCCAGCAGCACGGACAGGGACAGGGACAACTCTGGGGCCAACGTCCTGACTTTC CASSTDRDRDNSGANVLTF
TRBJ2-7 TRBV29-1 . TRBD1 TGCAGCGTTATTCTTGGGACAGGCGATTACGAGCAGTACTTC CSVILGTGDYEQYF
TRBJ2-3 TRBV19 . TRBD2 TGTGCCAGTAATACGGGGCGGGGGGGCCCAGATACGCAGTATTTT CASNTGRGGPDTQYF
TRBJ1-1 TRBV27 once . TGTGCCAGCAACACATTCTCTCCAGGGGTGAACACTGAAGCTTTCTTT CASNTFSPGVNTEAFF
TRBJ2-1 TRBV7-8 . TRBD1 TGTGCCAGCAGCCTCGGGACAGGGGGGAACAATGAGCAGTTCTTC CASSLGTGGNNEQFF
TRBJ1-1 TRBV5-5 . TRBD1 TGTGCCAGCAGCTTGCGGGACAGGGTCACCGAAGCTTTCTTT CASSLRDRVTEAFF
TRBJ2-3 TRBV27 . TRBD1 TGTGCCAGCAGTTTGTTTAGGCGGACAGGGGGCACAGATACGCAGTATTTT CASSLFRRTGGTDTQYF
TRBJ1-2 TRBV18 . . TGTGCCAGCTCCCCTTCAGGGTCAGATGGCTACACCTTC CASSPSGSDGYTF
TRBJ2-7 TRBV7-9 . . TGTGCCAGCAGCCCTGTTGGTCGTTCTGGGGAGCAGTACTTC CASSPVGRSGEQYF
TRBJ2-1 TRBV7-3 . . TGTGCCAGCAGCTTAACTGGCGGGGGCGGGGATGAGCAGTTCTTC CASSLTGGGGDEQFF
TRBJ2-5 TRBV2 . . TGTGCCAGCAGTGTATCCCGGGCCGGGAAGGAGACCCAGTACTTC CASSVSRAGKETQYF
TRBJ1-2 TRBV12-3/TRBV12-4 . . TGTGCCAGCAGTGAGGGGTTAAACTATGGCTACACCTTC CASSEGLNYGYTF
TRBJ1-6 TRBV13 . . TGTGCCAGCAGCTTCGGGGGGCTTAGATCACCCCTCCACTTT CASSFGGLRSPLHF
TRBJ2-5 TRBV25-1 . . TGTGCCAGCAGTGCGCAGGGACTTCAAGAGACCCAGTACTTC CASSAQGLQETQYF
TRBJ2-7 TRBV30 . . TGTGCCTGGCAGGGACCATACGAGCAGTACTTC CAWQGPYEQYF